This entry concerns a single TCR beta chain. These data come from a study of T cell repertoires in ileal Crohn's disease. V trimming: 7 bases; J trimming: 6 bases; junction bases outside the gene matches: 5. In germline, CDR1 is MNHNY, CDR2 SVGAGI (reference sequence). The CDR3 consists of 13 residues. Sequencing was performed with immunoSEQ multiplex PCR; in TCRdb, only in-frame clones are kept and a portion is missing. The sample contains a few thousand clones, over 60% of which appear only once. The gene calls are TRBV6-6 and TRBJ2-1; 8 nucleotides match TRBD2. Material: ileal tissue. The TCR sequence derives from an adult with Crohn's disease. In DNA form, the CDR3 reads TGTGCCAGCACCCCCGGGAGGGCCAATGAGCAGTTCTTC. Protein product: CASTPGRANEQFF.